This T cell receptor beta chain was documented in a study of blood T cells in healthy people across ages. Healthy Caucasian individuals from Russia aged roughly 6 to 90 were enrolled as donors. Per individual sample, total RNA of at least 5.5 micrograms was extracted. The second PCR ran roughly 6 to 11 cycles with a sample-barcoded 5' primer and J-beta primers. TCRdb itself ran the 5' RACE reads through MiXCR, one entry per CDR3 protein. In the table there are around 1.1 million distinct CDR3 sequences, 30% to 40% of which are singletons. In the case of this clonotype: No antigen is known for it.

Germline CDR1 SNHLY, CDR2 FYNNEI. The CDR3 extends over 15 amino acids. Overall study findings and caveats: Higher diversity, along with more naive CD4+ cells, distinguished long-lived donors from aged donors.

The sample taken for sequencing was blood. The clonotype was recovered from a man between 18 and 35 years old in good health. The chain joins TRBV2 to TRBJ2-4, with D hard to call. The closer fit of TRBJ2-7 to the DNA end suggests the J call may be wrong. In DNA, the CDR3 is TGTGCCAGCAGTGAAGGCCTCAGGTCTTCCTACGAGCAGTACTTC. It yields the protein CASSEGLRSSYEQYF.